The 22 T cell receptor beta chains given below trace back to one sample, sequenced in a study of cytomegalovirus exposure and HLA in healthy donors. Researchers ran the PCR with 60 Vbeta and 13 Jbeta primers. Data came from immunoSEQ multiplex PCR; TCRdb stores just in-frame clones and leaves some out. The table records some 200,000 clones, approximately 90% of them present only once. The specimen was PBMCs. These receptors all stem from a woman younger than 35 in good health and CMV-seronegative.

The chain uses TRBV4-1 and TRBJ2-3; 10 bases are shared with TRBD2. The CDR3 runs 16 residues. Germline V gives CDR1 MGHRA, CDR2 YSYEKL. After removal of 2 bases from V and 2 bases from J, the junction contained 4 bases not matched to a gene. Here the CDR3 reads CASSQRSGGATDTQYF. The CDR3 DNA is TGCGCCAGCAGCCAACGGAGCGGGGGGGCCACAGATACGCAGTATTTT.

This clone was observed once. The junction and the germline gene differ at one end; a read error may be behind it. V gene TRBV7-9 combines with J gene TRBJ1-2, with D unclear. Germline lookup yields CDR1 SEHNR and CDR2 FQNEAQ (reference sequence). The CDR3 is 11 residues long. CDR3 loop: CSSQVDSGYTF. DNA of the CDR3: TGTTCCAGCCAAGTGGACTCTGGCTACACCTTC. The full variable domain, rest sourced from reference TRBV7-9 and TRBJ1-2, is DTGVSQNPRHKITKRGQNVTFRCDPISEHNRLYWYRQTLGQGPEFLTYFQNEAQLEKSRLLSDRFSAERPKGSFSTLEIQRTEQGDSAMYLCSSQVDSGYTFGSGTRLTVV.

The V call is TRBV4-1, the J call TRBJ2-1; TRBD1 matches 9 bases. V was pared by 2 bases and J by 4 bases, with 6 bases of the junction left unmatched. Germline CDR1 reads MGHRA; CDR2 reads YSYEKL. The CDR3 is made up of 16 amino acids. The CDR3: CASSQHRDRAYNEQFF. As DNA, the CDR3 is TGCGCCAGCAGCCAACACCGGGACAGGGCGTACAATGAGCAGTTCTTC.

This chain connects TRBV4-3 to TRBJ1-1; 7 nucleotides match TRBD1. V gave up 0 bases and J gave up 4 bases; unmatched junction bases: 5. Germline-derived CDR1 and CDR2 are LGHNA and YSLEER. This CDR3 has 15 amino acids. CDR3 nucleotide sequence: TGCGCCAGCAGCCAAGAAGTGAGGGGGCTCACTGAAGCTTTCTTT. It translates to CASSQEVRGLTEAFF.

The chain carries TRBV4-1 and TRBJ2-7, with 9 bases lining up with TRBD1. CDR1 and CDR2 (germline): MGHRA, YSYEKL. J was trimmed by 2 bases and V by 1 base; bases with no gene match: 3. CDR3 length: 15 amino acids. DNA of the CDR3: TGCGCCAGCAGCCAAGGACAGGGGGTCGCCTACGAGCAGTACTTC. It specifies CASSQGQGVAYEQYF.

The chain employs TRBV9 and TRBJ2-7; 10 bases match TRBD2. CDR1 and CDR2 from the germline V gene are SGDLS and YYNGEE. The CDR3 consists of 15 residues. The trim removed 0 bases at V and 4 bases at J, leaving 4 bases unmatched. This CDR3 is CASSVVLAGVYEQYF. The CDR3 region has the DNA TGTGCCAGCAGCGTAGTTCTAGCGGGAGTTTACGAGCAGTACTTC. The variable domain in full, with the rest retrieved from reference TRBV9 and TRBJ2-7, is DSGVTQTPKHLITATGQRVTLRCSPRSGDLSVYWYQQSLDQGLQFLIQYYNGEERAKGNILERFSAQQFPDLHSELNLSSLELGDSALYFCASSVVLAGVYEQYFGPGTRLTVT.

The gene calls are TRBV4-2 and TRBJ1-4, with D possibly being TRBD1 (5 bases). CDR3 size: 15 residues. The V gene lost 8 bases and the J gene lost 6 bases, with 19 bases spanning the gap. The germline CDR1 and CDR2 sequences are LGHNA and YNFKEQ. The CDR3 nucleotides read TGTGCCAGCTCTTCCCCGGGACTTTGGGATGAAAAACTGTTTTTT. It codes for CASSSPGLWDEKLFF.

This chain connects TRBV7-2 to TRBJ2-5; a weak D match, TRBD2 (5 bases). The V and J ends lost 7 bases and 2 bases respectively, with 17 bases between them. There are 15 residues in the CDR3. Germline CDR1 and CDR2: SGHTA and FQGNSA. CDR3 protein: CASKRVGALQETQYF. The CDR3 DNA follows: TGTGCCAGCAAGAGGGTCGGAGCTTTGCAAGAGACCCAGTACTTC.

This chain joins TRBV6-5 and TRBJ2-5; 9 bases agree with TRBD1. V was clipped by 6 bases and J by 5 bases; unmatched bases: 10. CDR1 MNHEY and CDR2 SVGAGI come from the germline V gene. The CDR3 contains 15 residues. CDR3 nucleotide sequence: TGTGCCAGCAGATACGCGGGACAGGGAGAGGAGACCCAGTACTTC. Translating gives CASRYAGQGEETQYF.

The rearrangement links TRBV11-3 to TRBJ2-5; D might be TRBD1 (6 bases). In germline, CDR1 is SGHNT, CDR2 YENEEA. Trimming left V 6 bases short and J 1 base short, with 15 bases between. This CDR3 spans 15 amino acids. CDR3 DNA sequence: TGTGCCAGCAGACTGGGGGCAGGCCTCCAAGAGACCCAGTACTTC. As protein: CASRLGAGLQETQYF.

V is TRBV27 and J is TRBJ2-7, with 11 bases aligning to TRBD2. Germline V CDR1 and CDR2: MNHEY, SMNVEV (reference sequence). J lost 1 base, V lost 2 bases, and 4 bases had no gene match. The CDR3 loop spans 16 amino acids. CDR3 region: CASSLRSGGASYEQYF. CDR3 DNA: TGTGCCAGCAGTTTACGTAGCGGGGGGGCTTCCTACGAGCAGTACTTC.

The V and J genes are TRBV5-6 and TRBJ2-1; a possible D gene is TRBD1 (5 bases). Germline V gives CDR1 SGHDT, CDR2 YYEEEE. Trimming took off 1 base at V and 7 bases at J, with 9 bases between the two ends. The CDR3 is 13 amino acids. For the CDR3, the DNA is TGTGCCAGCAGCTTGAGAAGGGGTAATGAGCAGTTCTTC. Translated, it gives CASSLRRGNEQFF.

This sequence joins TRBV6-5 and TRBJ1-2; 7 bases agree with TRBD1. The CDR3 is 13 amino acids. V gave up 5 bases and J gave up 6 bases; unmatched junction bases: 6. The germline V gene has CDR1 MNHEY and CDR2 SVGAGI. The CDR3 region is CASSVGGWDGYTF. The CDR3 DNA sequence: TGTGCCAGCAGTGTAGGGGGCTGGGATGGCTACACCTTC.

In DNA form, the CDR3 reads TGTGCCAGCTCACTCAGTAAACAGGGTTCTGGAAACACCATATATTTT. Encoded protein: CASSLSKQGSGNTIYF. This chain connects TRBV18 to TRBJ1-3, with D perhaps TRBD1 (6 bases). CDR1 is KGHSH, CDR2 LQKENI, per germline. The V end lost 4 bases, the J end lost 1 base, and 14 bases lay between the germline ends. The CDR3 length is 16 residues.

The V call is TRBV5-1, the J call TRBJ2-3; D gene uncertain. Germline CDR1 and CDR2: SGHRS and YFSETQ. Trimming removed 0 bases at V and 2 bases at J, with 10 bases between. The CDR3 contains 15 residues. The CDR3 DNA is TGCGCCAGCAGCTTGGGCTTCGACATCACAGATACGCAGTATTTT. Its translation is CASSLGFDITDTQYF. Together with reference TRBV5-1 and TRBJ2-3, the CDR3 gives the full variable domain: KAGVTQTPRYLIKTRGQQVTLSCSPISGHRSVSWYQQTPGQGLQFLFEYFSETQRNKGNFPGRFSGRQFSNSRSEMNVSTLELGDSALYLCASSLGFDITDTQYFGPGTRLTVL.

V and J are TRBV19 and TRBJ2-1; 10 nucleotides align to TRBD2. The CDR3 extends over 15 amino acids. Germline V gene lookup returns CDR1 LNHDA and CDR2 SQIVND (reference sequence). The V segment lost 3 bases and the J segment 6 bases; nucleotides outside the gene matches: 5. The CDR3 DNA follows: TGTGCCAGTAGTATCATAGCGGGAGGCATCAATGAGCAGTTCTTC. This sequence encodes CASSIIAGGINEQFF. The full variable domain, in which reference TRBV19 and TRBJ2-1 provide the parts outside the CDR3, is DGGITQSPKYLFRKEGQNVTLSCEQNLNHDAMYWYRQDPGQGLRLIYYSQIVNDFQKGDIAEGYSVSREKKESFPLTVTSAQKNPTAFYLCASSIIAGGINEQFFGPGTRLTVL.

The V and J genes are TRBV4-3 and TRBJ1-4, with D maybe TRBD1 (5 bases). Germline V gene data show CDR1 as LGHNA and CDR2 as YSLEER. CDR3 size: 17 residues. Deletions cut 0 bases from V and 5 bases from J, with 16 bases between. CDR3 protein: CASSQDLRGGQNEKLFF. The CDR3 nucleotides read TGCGCCAGCAGCCAAGATCTAAGGGGAGGGCAAAATGAAAAACTGTTTTTT.

J is TRBJ2-2 and V is TRBV28; 8 nucleotides line up with TRBD1. The V and J ends lost 6 bases and 5 bases, in that order; junction bases with no gene match: 8. There are 15 residues in the CDR3. Looked up from germline, CDR1 is MDHEN and CDR2 is SYDVKM. CDR3 protein: CASRRQGSRTGELFF. The CDR3 bases are TGTGCCAGCAGACGACAGGGGTCGAGGACCGGGGAGCTGTTTTTT.

The genes are TRBV5-1 and TRBJ1-4; TRBD1 agrees at 10 bases. CDR1 SGHRS and CDR2 YFSETQ come from the germline V gene. The CDR3 has 14 amino acids. V shed 4 bases, J shed 5 bases, and the junction held 2 bases outside the gene matches. The CDR3 DNA reads as TGCGCCAGCAGCCCGGGACAGGGGAATGAAAAACTGTTTTTT. Protein: CASSPGQGNEKLFF.

The rearrangement joins TRBV19 to TRBJ2-4; maybe TRBD2 (6 bases). CDR1 and CDR2 (germline): LNHDA, SQIVND (reference sequence). V was trimmed by 3 bases and J by 9 bases, leaving 18 bases between them. The CDR3 is 15 amino acids. Here the CDR3 DNA reads TGTGCCAGTAGTATCGGGGGTGGATTTGGCGGCATTCAGTACTTC. This sequence encodes CASSIGGGFGGIQYF.

This sequence joins TRBV11-3 and TRBJ2-3, with D maybe TRBD1 (6 bases). CDR3 length: 14 residues. Deletions cut 5 bases from V and 9 bases from J, with 18 bases between. Per the germline V gene, CDR1 is SGHNT and CDR2 is YENEEA. CDR3 protein: CASSPMEGGETQYF. The DNA for the CDR3 is TGTGCCAGCAGCCCTATGGAAGGGGGAGAAACGCAGTATTTT.

CDR3 sequence: CASSKADLADYEQYF. The CDR3 nucleotides are TGTGCCAGCAGCAAAGCGGATCTAGCGGACTACGAGCAGTACTTC. This chain uses TRBV7-9 with TRBJ2-7, with 7 nucleotides matching TRBD2. The V gene's germline CDR1 is SEHNR and CDR2 FQNEAQ (reference sequence). The CDR3 is 15 amino acids. The ends lost 5 bases at V and 3 bases at J; junction bases unmatched: 10.